The clone carrying this TCR beta chain has a single count. Its target is unknown. This specimen comes from a study of cytomegalovirus exposure and HLA in healthy donors. Overall study results and limits: Later work found that TCR association rates differed between HLA loci; DRB1 had the most and HLA-C the fewest. In a later analysis, CMV-associated beta chains were mostly HLA-associated, it appeared. It was assumed in the presence/absence analyses that sequencing depth was roughly uniform across donors.

With 60 Vbeta and 13 Jbeta primers, the PCR was carried out. The method was immunoSEQ multiplex PCR; TCRdb's version includes in-frame clones alone and lacks a portion of them. The sample carries 70,000 or so clones, 75% to 90% recorded once. The CDR3 contains 11 residues. The germline V gene encodes CDR1 DFQATT and CDR2 SNEGSKA (reference sequence). V was cut by 3 bases and J by 10 bases, with 12 bases left in between. Material for sequencing was PBMCs. This receptor was taken from a woman in her thirties in good health and CMV-seropositive. The chain is built from TRBV20-1 and TRBJ1-1, with D perhaps matching TRBD1 (6 bases). This chain's CDR3 is CSASGTTGAFF. CDR3 bases: TGCAGTGCTAGTGGGACGACAGGAGCTTTCTTT.